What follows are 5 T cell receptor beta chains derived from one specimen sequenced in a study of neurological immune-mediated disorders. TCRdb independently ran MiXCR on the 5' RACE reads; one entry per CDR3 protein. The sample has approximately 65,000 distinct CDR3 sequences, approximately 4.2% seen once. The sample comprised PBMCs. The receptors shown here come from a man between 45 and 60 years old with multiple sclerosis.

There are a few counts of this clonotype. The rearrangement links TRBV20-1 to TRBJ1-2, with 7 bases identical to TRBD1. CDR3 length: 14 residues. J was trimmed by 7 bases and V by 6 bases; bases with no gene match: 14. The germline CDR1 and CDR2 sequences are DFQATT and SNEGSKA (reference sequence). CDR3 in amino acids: CSAHPATGTSGYTF. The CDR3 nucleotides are TGCAGTGCCCACCCCGCGACAGGGACTTCTGGCTACACCTTC.

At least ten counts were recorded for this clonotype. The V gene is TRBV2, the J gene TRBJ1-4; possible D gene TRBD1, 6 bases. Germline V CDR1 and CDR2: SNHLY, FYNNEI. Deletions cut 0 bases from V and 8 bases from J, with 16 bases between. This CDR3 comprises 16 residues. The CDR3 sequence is CASSEAGIQGSEKLFF. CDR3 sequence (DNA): TGTGCCAGCAGTGAAGCCGGGATACAGGGTTCGGAAAAACTGTTTTTT.

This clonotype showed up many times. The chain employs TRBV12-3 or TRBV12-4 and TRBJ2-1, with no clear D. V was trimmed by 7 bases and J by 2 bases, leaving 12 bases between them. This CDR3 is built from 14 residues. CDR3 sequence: CASTSSMPYNEQFF. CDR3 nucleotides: TGTGCCAGCACCTCCTCCATGCCCTACAATGAGCAGTTCTTC.

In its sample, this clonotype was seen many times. CDR3: CSVGRDRGPPLYGYTF. The CDR3 bases are TGCAGCGTTGGTCGAGACAGGGGGCCTCCCCTCTATGGCTACACCTTC. The V gene is TRBV29-1, the J gene TRBJ1-2, with 10 bases matching TRBD1. Germline V gene sequence: CDR1 SQVTM, CDR2 ANQGSEA. This CDR3 is 16 amino acids long. The J segment lost 4 bases and the V segment lost 4 bases, leaving 12 bases of the junction unmatched.

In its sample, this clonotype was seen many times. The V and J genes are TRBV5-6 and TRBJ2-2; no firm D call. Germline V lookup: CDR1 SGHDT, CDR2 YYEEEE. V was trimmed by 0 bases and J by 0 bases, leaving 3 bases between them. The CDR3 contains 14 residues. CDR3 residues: CASSLGPNTGELFF. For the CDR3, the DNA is TGTGCCAGCAGCTTGGGCCCGAACACCGGGGAGCTGTTTTTT.